The rows below give T cell receptor beta chains drawn from one sample of a study of cytomegalovirus exposure and HLA in healthy donors. Libraries were prepared by immunoSEQ multiplex PCR; TCRdb keeps only in-frame clonotypes and omits some of them. The repertoire holds 200,000 to 250,000 clones, with around four fifths as singletons. The sequencing sample was made of PBMCs. All receptors derive from a male donor in good health and CMV-seronegative. Both conserved end residues are part of each CDR3. Fields, in order: V gene, D gene, clone size, J gene, CDR3 DNA, CDR3 protein. The D gene is left open where the match is weak. Not every row has a clone size; where given, it reads once, few, many or a size class.

v_gene: TRBV7-9
d_gene: -
abundance: -
j_gene: TRBJ1-4
CDR3nt: TGTGCCAGCAGCTTAGCGGCAGGTCACAATGAAAAACTGTTTTTT
CDR3aa: CASSLAAGHNEKLFF

v_gene: TRBV5-4
d_gene: TRBD2
abundance: few
j_gene: TRBJ2-7
CDR3nt: TGTGCCAGCAGCCGTAGCGGGATTGGCGAGCAGTACTTC
CDR3aa: CASSRSGIGEQYF

v_gene: TRBV5-6
d_gene: -
abundance: -
j_gene: TRBJ2-1
CDR3nt: TGTGCCAGCAGCGCTGGACTGCCGAACAATGAGCAGTTCTTC
CDR3aa: CASSAGLPNNEQFF

v_gene: TRBV7-6
d_gene: TRBD1
abundance: -
j_gene: TRBJ2-1
CDR3nt: TGTGCCAGCAGGAGGGGGACAGGGGGCTACAATGAGCAGTTCTTC
CDR3aa: CASRRGTGGYNEQFF

v_gene: TRBV6-1
d_gene: -
abundance: -
j_gene: TRBJ1-5
CDR3nt: TGTGCCAGCAATCCCAGGGTAGCGGGCAATCAGCCCCAGCATTTT
CDR3aa: CASNPRVAGNQPQHF

v_gene: TRBV6-5
d_gene: TRBD2
abundance: -
j_gene: TRBJ2-7
CDR3nt: TGTGCCAGCAGCTCACTAGCGGAGTCCTACGAGCAGTACTTC
CDR3aa: CASSSLAESYEQYF

v_gene: TRBV7-6
d_gene: TRBD2
abundance: -
j_gene: TRBJ2-3
CDR3nt: TGTGCCAGCAGCTTAGAGGCTAGCGGGACAGATACGCAGTATTTT
CDR3aa: CASSLEASGTDTQYF

v_gene: TRBV7-9
d_gene: TRBD1
abundance: -
j_gene: TRBJ2-5
CDR3nt: TGTTCCAGCAGCTTGTCGGGACAGGCCCAAGAGACCCAGTACTTC
CDR3aa: CSSSLSGQAQETQYF

v_gene: TRBV29-1
d_gene: -
abundance: -
j_gene: TRBJ1-5
CDR3nt: TGCAGCGTTGCCCCCGGGAACAATCAGCCCCAGCATTTT
CDR3aa: CSVAPGNNQPQHF

v_gene: TRBV29-1
d_gene: TRBD1
abundance: -
j_gene: TRBJ2-4
CDR3nt: TGCAGCGTCGCGACAGGGTTGGACATTCAGTACTTC
CDR3aa: CSVATGLDIQYF

v_gene: TRBV7-2
d_gene: TRBD1
abundance: once
j_gene: TRBJ2-3
CDR3nt: TGTGCCAGCAGCTTCCGGGACAGGGTTTTCGGAGATACGCAGTATTTT
CDR3aa: CASSFRDRVFGDTQYF

v_gene: TRBV27
d_gene: TRBD2
abundance: -
j_gene: TRBJ2-5
CDR3nt: TGTGCCAGCAGTTCGGGACTAGCGGGAATCCAAGAGACCCAGTACTTC
CDR3aa: CASSSGLAGIQETQYF

v_gene: TRBV6-1
d_gene: -
abundance: few
j_gene: TRBJ1-2
CDR3nt: TGTGCCAGCAGTGAGGGTGACAGTAGTGGTGGCTACACCTTC
CDR3aa: CASSEGDSSGGYTF

v_gene: TRBV6-1
d_gene: -
abundance: -
j_gene: TRBJ1-5
CDR3nt: TGTGCCAGCAGTGAAGATTATCGGGGGGCTGGCAATCAGCCCCAGCATTTT
CDR3aa: CASSEDYRGAGNQPQHF

v_gene: TRBV5-4
d_gene: -
abundance: -
j_gene: TRBJ1-3
CDR3nt: TGTGCCAGCAGCTTGGAACAGGGTGCAAACACCATATATTTT
CDR3aa: CASSLEQGANTIYF

v_gene: TRBV5-1
d_gene: -
abundance: once
j_gene: TRBJ2-3
CDR3nt: TGCGCCAGCAGCTTGTACCCTAGCCAGGGGGATACGCAGTATTTT
CDR3aa: CASSLYPSQGDTQYF

v_gene: TRBV28
d_gene: -
abundance: -
j_gene: TRBJ2-2
CDR3nt: TGTGCCAGCAACTTCCTGGCAGGGATGGATGATGCCGGGGAGCTGTTTTTT
CDR3aa: CASNFLAGMDDAGELFF

v_gene: TRBV5-1
d_gene: -
abundance: -
j_gene: TRBJ2-5
CDR3nt: TGCGCCAGCAGCTTTCTACAGGGTGGGGAGACCCAGTACTTC
CDR3aa: CASSFLQGGETQYF

v_gene: TRBV5-1
d_gene: -
abundance: -
j_gene: TRBJ1-5
CDR3nt: TGCGCCAGCAGCGCTGACGGGGGACCCAATCAGCCCCAGCATTTT
CDR3aa: CASSADGGPNQPQHF

v_gene: TRBV29-1
d_gene: -
abundance: few
j_gene: TRBJ1-1
CDR3nt: TGCAGCGCCCAGAGAGGGGAAGCTTTCTTT
CDR3aa: CSAQRGEAFF

v_gene: TRBV19
d_gene: -
abundance: -
j_gene: TRBJ2-1
CDR3nt: TGTGCCAGTAGCCGGGGGATTTACAATGAGCAGTTCTTC
CDR3aa: CASSRGIYNEQFF

v_gene: TRBV6-4
d_gene: -
abundance: -
j_gene: TRBJ2-2
CDR3nt: TGTGCCAGCAGTGACTCACTGTCGAGACGGGAGCCCACCGGGGAGCTGTTTTTT
CDR3aa: CASSDSLSRREPTGELFF

v_gene: TRBV6-1
d_gene: -
abundance: -
j_gene: TRBJ2-7
CDR3nt: TGTGCCAGCAGTGAACAAGCGGGTAACGAGCAGTACTTC
CDR3aa: CASSEQAGNEQYF

v_gene: TRBV5-8
d_gene: TRBD1
abundance: few
j_gene: TRBJ1-2
CDR3nt: TGTGCCAGCAGCTTGGTCCCGGACAGGGGGACCCCTCCCTCCTTC
CDR3aa: CASSLVPDRGTPPSF

v_gene: TRBV19
d_gene: -
abundance: -
j_gene: TRBJ1-1
CDR3nt: TGTGCCAGTAGGGAGGGTGAAGCTTTCTTT
CDR3aa: CASREGEAFF

v_gene: TRBV29-1
d_gene: TRBD1
abundance: -
j_gene: TRBJ2-7
CDR3nt: TGCAGCGTAGACTCGACAGGGACGGACTACGAGCAGTACTTC
CDR3aa: CSVDSTGTDYEQYF

v_gene: TRBV5-1
d_gene: -
abundance: few
j_gene: TRBJ2-6
CDR3nt: TGCGCCAGCAGCTTGGAGGGGGCTGGGGCCAACGTCCTGACTTTC
CDR3aa: CASSLEGAGANVLTF

v_gene: TRBV10-3
d_gene: -
abundance: -
j_gene: TRBJ2-1
CDR3nt: TGTGCCATCAGTGCCGGCTCGGGACTGGGGTCCTACAATGAGCAGTTCTTC
CDR3aa: CAISAGSGLGSYNEQFF

v_gene: TRBV2
d_gene: -
abundance: few
j_gene: TRBJ1-5
CDR3nt: TGTGCCAGCAGTGAACGGCAGGGGAATCAGCCCCAGCATTTT
CDR3aa: CASSERQGNQPQHF

v_gene: TRBV7-3
d_gene: -
abundance: -
j_gene: TRBJ2-1
CDR3nt: TGTGCCAGCAGCTTCGTTGGGGGAGGCATTGAGCAGTTCTTC
CDR3aa: CASSFVGGGIEQFF

v_gene: TRBV28
d_gene: -
abundance: -
j_gene: TRBJ1-5
CDR3nt: TGTGCCAGGGGGGAACAGGGTCAGCCCCAGCATTTT
CDR3aa: CARGEQGQPQHF

v_gene: TRBV10-3
d_gene: -
abundance: -
j_gene: TRBJ1-3
CDR3nt: TGTGCCATCAGTGAGATAGGGACACGCTACTCTGGAAACACCATATATTTT
CDR3aa: CAISEIGTRYSGNTIYF

v_gene: TRBV5-1
d_gene: -
abundance: -
j_gene: TRBJ2-1
CDR3nt: TGCGCCAGCAGCACTACTAGAACGGAATACAATGAGCAGTTCTTC
CDR3aa: CASSTTRTEYNEQFF

v_gene: TRBV10-1
d_gene: TRBD1
abundance: -
j_gene: TRBJ2-7
CDR3nt: TGCGCCACAACGGGACAGGGGTTCTACGAGCAGTACTTC
CDR3aa: CATTGQGFYEQYF

v_gene: TRBV7-3
d_gene: TRBD1
abundance: -
j_gene: TRBJ1-6
CDR3nt: TGTGCCAGCAGCTTGGGGACAGAAAATTCACCCCTCCACTTT
CDR3aa: CASSLGTENSPLHF

v_gene: TRBV5-6
d_gene: -
abundance: few
j_gene: TRBJ2-7
CDR3nt: TGTGCCAGCAGCCCCTACACCCACAGGGTCGAGCAGTACTTC
CDR3aa: CASSPYTHRVEQYF

v_gene: TRBV28
d_gene: TRBD1
abundance: -
j_gene: TRBJ1-2
CDR3nt: TGTGCCAGCAGCTCCCAGGGACAGCCGGCCCATGGCTACACCTTC
CDR3aa: CASSSQGQPAHGYTF

v_gene: TRBV19
d_gene: -
abundance: -
j_gene: TRBJ1-5
CDR3nt: TGTGCCAGTAGTATCATTAGTTCAGGCAGCAATCAGCCCCAGCATTTT
CDR3aa: CASSIISSGSNQPQHF

v_gene: TRBV19
d_gene: -
abundance: -
j_gene: TRBJ1-5
CDR3nt: TGTGCCAGTAGTAATCTAGGGGTCCGGACCCCATTACGGCCCCAGCATTTT
CDR3aa: CASSNLGVRTPLRPQHF

v_gene: TRBV19
d_gene: TRBD1
abundance: few
j_gene: TRBJ2-7
CDR3nt: TGTGCCAGTAGTAACAGGGGCTCCTACGAGCAGTACTTC
CDR3aa: CASSNRGSYEQYF

v_gene: TRBV7-9
d_gene: -
abundance: -
j_gene: TRBJ2-7
CDR3nt: TGTGCCAGCAGCTTCGAGGGAGAGGGGCAGTACTTC
CDR3aa: CASSFEGEGQYF

v_gene: TRBV5-1
d_gene: TRBD1
abundance: -
j_gene: TRBJ1-5
CDR3nt: TGCGCCAGCAGCCCCTGGACAGGGCACAATCAGCCCCAGCATTTT
CDR3aa: CASSPWTGHNQPQHF

v_gene: TRBV15
d_gene: TRBD2
abundance: -
j_gene: TRBJ2-5
CDR3nt: TGTGCCACCAGCAGCCTAGCGGGAGAATACCAAGAGACCCAGTACTTC
CDR3aa: CATSSLAGEYQETQYF

v_gene: TRBV2
d_gene: TRBD1
abundance: -
j_gene: TRBJ1-5
CDR3nt: TGTGCCAGCAGCTGGGACAGGGGCAGTGATCAGCCCCAGCATTTT
CDR3aa: CASSWDRGSDQPQHF

v_gene: TRBV10-2
d_gene: -
abundance: few
j_gene: TRBJ2-3
CDR3nt: TGCGCCAGCAGTGACCCCAGCAGGGGCACAGATACGCAGTATTTT
CDR3aa: CASSDPSRGTDTQYF

v_gene: TRBV7-9
d_gene: TRBD1
abundance: -
j_gene: TRBJ1-2
CDR3nt: TGTGCCAGCAGCTCTACCCCCGGGACAGACCTTCTTGGTGGCTACACCTTC
CDR3aa: CASSSTPGTDLLGGYTF

v_gene: TRBV6-5
d_gene: TRBD1
abundance: -
j_gene: TRBJ2-7
CDR3nt: TGTGCCAGCAGTCAGGGGGCGGGTTACGAGCAGTACTTC
CDR3aa: CASSQGAGYEQYF

v_gene: TRBV7-9
d_gene: -
abundance: -
j_gene: TRBJ1-3
CDR3nt: TGTTCCAGCAGCCCAACGGGGGGGGGAAACACCATATATTTT
CDR3aa: CSSSPTGGGNTIYF

v_gene: TRBV25-1
d_gene: -
abundance: once
j_gene: TRBJ1-2
CDR3nt: TGTGCCAGCAGTGGGGGGAGGGCGGGTCTCACTTATGGCTACACCTTC
CDR3aa: CASSGGRAGLTYGYTF

v_gene: TRBV27
d_gene: TRBD2
abundance: -
j_gene: TRBJ2-1
CDR3nt: TGTGCCAGCAGTTTCTCGCGGGAGTTTAAGAGCTCCTACAATGAGCAGTTCTTC
CDR3aa: CASSFSREFKSSYNEQFF

v_gene: TRBV27
d_gene: TRBD1
abundance: -
j_gene: TRBJ2-7
CDR3nt: TGTGCCAGCAGTCCCGACAGGGTGTCCTACGAGCAGTACTTC
CDR3aa: CASSPDRVSYEQYF

v_gene: TRBV5-6
d_gene: -
abundance: -
j_gene: TRBJ1-1
CDR3nt: TGTGCCAGCATGGCGGGGAGCGGTGAAGCTTTCTTT
CDR3aa: CASMAGSGEAFF

v_gene: TRBV15
d_gene: TRBD2
abundance: -
j_gene: TRBJ2-1
CDR3nt: TGTGCCACCGGACGACTAGCGGGAGCTCATGAGCAGTTCTTC
CDR3aa: CATGRLAGAHEQFF

v_gene: TRBV28
d_gene: TRBD2
abundance: -
j_gene: TRBJ2-7
CDR3nt: TGTGCCAGCACCGGGAGGGGCACATCGACCTACGAGCAGTACTTC
CDR3aa: CASTGRGTSTYEQYF